This is a list of T cell receptor beta chains from one sample in a study of OX40 agonist ivuxolimab in advanced cancers. TCRdb's copy holds only in-frame clones and misses some; the assay was immunoSEQ multiplex PCR. In the table there are about 77,000 clones, about nine tenths of which are singletons. The sequenced sample was CD4+ or CD8+ T cells sorted from blood, obtained in a trial of the OX40 agonist ivuxolimab. The receptors originated from an adult with an advanced solid tumor such as melanoma, head and neck, liver or kidney cancer. Both conserved end residues are part of each CDR3.

>TRBJ1-2|TRBV28
CASSLTGGYTF
>TRBJ1-2|TRBV7-8
CASSIGQGGYGYTF
>TRBJ1-1|TRBV6-1
CAITLPGQPYTEAFF
>TRBJ1-2|TRBV11-2
CASSRNGQGNGYTF
>TRBJ1-4|TRBV11-2
CASSGLKGSGGEKLFF
>TRBJ2-6|TRBV28
CASSFNGLSGANVLTF
>TRBJ2-3|TRBV29-1
CSVVISGGSTDTQYF
>TRBJ2-5|TRBV21-1
CASSNERFPETQYF
>TRBJ1-1|TRBV6-1
CASSSTGSMNTEAFF
>TRBJ2-5|TRBV5-5
CASSLGQGDVETQYF
>TRBJ2-5|TRBV5-4
CASSYLAGRQETQYF
>TRBJ1-4|TRBV11-2
CASSSQGAFNEKLFF
>TRBJ1-3|TRBV12-2
CASPDGGLVNTIYF
>TRBJ2-5|TRBV30
CAWSSTRLAGETQYF
>TRBJ1-1|TRBV28
CASSLRRLYTEAFF
>TRBJ2-4|TRBV2
CASSESGVGNIQYF
>TRBJ1-1|TRBV27
CASRLNRGGNTEAFF